Listed below are T cell receptor beta chains from one sample, sequenced in a study of OX40 agonist ivuxolimab in advanced cancers. This table comes from immunoSEQ multiplex PCR, and its TCRdb copy is limited to in-frame clones, with some not included. The data contain some 150,000 clones, 93% of them seen just once; the ten biggest clones take up 1%. The sample here was CD4+ or CD8+ T cells sorted from blood, taken in a trial of the OX40 agonist ivuxolimab. Every receptor here comes from an adult with an advanced solid tumor such as melanoma, head and neck, liver or kidney cancer. Each CDR3 is given with its conserved first and last residue. Each record gives: V gene, CDR3 protein.

TRBV7-6,CASSLGTDTQYF
TRBV2,CASSEFSPHEQFF
TRBV6-4,CASSAGKGTEAFF
TRBV2,CASTQGPNSPLHF
TRBV5-1,CASSLGQGTGELFF
TRBV11-2,CASSLLVAGAGETQYF
TRBV11-2,CASSLRGEQFF
TRBV6-4,CASSLARDGLYNEQFF
TRBV6-1,CASSPGQGYSETQYF
TRBV18,CASSTSTGNEAFF
TRBV10-3,CAISEAAGQATYEQYF
TRBV5-1,CASSLATSGSIDTQYF
TRBV6-6,CASSYSGGPNYGYTF
TRBV11-2,CASSPEGLGGGYTF
TRBV7-2,CASSPQGGPYEQYF
TRBV27,CASSLYRGLSYEQYF
TRBV6-1,CASSESAGMGETQYF
TRBV4-3,CASSQDPLGTANEKLFF
TRBV7-3,CASRRQGRDTEAFF